Each of the 20 T cell receptor beta chains below was sequenced from the same sample in a study of glioma-infiltrating T cells after dendritic cell vaccination. Assay used: immunoSEQ multiplex PCR; TCRdb lists only in-frame clones, some missing. The sample holds tens of thousands of clones, around 81% seen once. The starting material was blood, obtained before dendritic cell vaccination. Receptor source: a human donor with glioblastoma.

On this clone: Mismatch with germline at one junction end may stem from a read error. The chain has TRBV5-1 and TRBJ1-2, with 7 bases matching TRBD1. There are 15 residues in the CDR3. Per germline, CDR1 SGHRS and CDR2 YFSETQ. The CDR3 spells CASGTGTATTYGCTF. The CDR3 DNA follows: TGCGCCAGCGGAACCGGGACAGCGACGACCTATGGCTGCACCTTC.

CDR3 DNA: TGTGCCAGCAGTCCCCAAATTGGCAGGAACACTGAAGCTTTCTTT. This encodes CASSPQIGRNTEAFF. V is TRBV27 and J is TRBJ1-1; D is undetermined. Germline V gene lookup returns CDR1 MNHEY and CDR2 SMNVEV (reference sequence). This CDR3 is 15 amino acids long. Deletions cut 5 bases from V and 1 base from J, with 14 bases between.

The chain recombines TRBV5-4 with TRBJ1-6, with a weak D call TRBD1 (6 bases). V was cut by 4 bases and J by 0 bases, with 11 bases left in between. This CDR3 contains 16 residues. The germline gives CDR1 SGHNT, CDR2 YYREEE (reference sequence). The CDR3 is CASSRGHSSYNSPLHF. As DNA, the CDR3 is TGTGCCAGCAGCCGGGGACACAGCTCCTATAATTCACCCCTCCACTTT.

The chain carries TRBV10-3 and TRBJ2-1; the match to TRBD1 covers 9 bases. Germline assignment: CDR1 ENHRY and CDR2 SYGVKD. The V and J ends lost 6 bases and 4 bases, in that order; junction bases with no gene match: 4. The CDR3 runs 14 residues. CDR3 amino acids: CAISRDRVYNEQFF. The CDR3 DNA reads TGTGCCATCAGCCGGGACAGGGTTTACAATGAGCAGTTCTTC.

The chain combines TRBV19 with TRBJ1-1; 7 bases align to TRBD1. The length of the CDR3 is 14 residues. From germline, CDR1 is LNHDA and CDR2 SQIVND (reference sequence). The V segment lost 4 bases and the J segment 4 bases; nucleotides outside the gene matches: 6. The CDR3 coding sequence is TGTGCCAGTAGTAAACTACAGGGGTTCACTGAAGCTTTCTTT. Protein: CASSKLQGFTEAFF.

The chain is built from TRBV6-5 and TRBJ2-1, with TRBD2 matching over 12 bases. The J segment lost 15 bases and the V segment lost 3 bases, leaving 15 bases of the junction unmatched. This CDR3 spans 16 amino acids. The germline gives CDR1 MNHEY, CDR2 SVGAGI. This chain's CDR3 is CASSYFLAGGITNTFF. The DNA of the CDR3 is TGTGCCAGCAGTTATTTCCTAGCGGGGGGGATCACCAATACGTTCTTC.

The genes are TRBV6-1 and TRBJ1-5, with TRBD1 matching over 11 bases. V lost 3 bases, J lost 4 bases, and 5 bases stayed unmatched. There are 16 residues in the CDR3. Germline V gene lookup returns CDR1 MNHNS and CDR2 SASEGT. The CDR3 reads CASSDGQGARNQPQHF. The CDR3 DNA follows: TGTGCCAGCAGTGACGGACAGGGGGCTAGAAATCAGCCCCAGCATTTT.

This clone has just one count. CDR3 sequence reads: CASSQTQGAGETQYF. CDR3 coding DNA: TGTGCCAGCAGCCAGACCCAGGGGGCCGGAGAGACCCAGTACTTC. This chain joins TRBV6-6 and TRBJ2-5; 8 nucleotides match TRBD1. Germline V gene lookup returns CDR1 MNHNY and CDR2 SVGAGI (reference sequence). V lost 6 bases to trimming and J lost 4 bases; unmatched junction nucleotides: 10. This CDR3 comprises 15 residues.

The V gene is TRBV5-1, the J gene TRBJ1-2; D may be TRBD1 (5 bases). The ends were cut back, 3 bases at V and 8 bases at J, with 14 bases in the middle. Germline V lookup: CDR1 SGHRS, CDR2 YFSETQ. CDR3 length: 13 amino acids. CDR3 nucleotides: TGCGCCAGCAGCTCCCAGGGTGGTGAGGGCTACACCTTC. Protein: CASSSQGGEGYTF. The entire variable domain, with the rest obtained from reference TRBV5-1 and TRBJ1-2, is as follows: KAGVTQTPRYLIKTRGQQVTLSCSPISGHRSVSWYQQTPGQGLQFLFEYFSETQRNKGNFPGRFSGRQFSNSRSEMNVSTLELGDSALYLCASSSQGGEGYTFGSGTRLTVV.

The chain combines TRBV15 with TRBJ2-2, with D maybe TRBD2 (6 bases). V dropped 3 bases and J dropped 4 bases, with 9 bases sitting between them. This CDR3 has 14 amino acids. Germline lookup yields CDR1 LNHNV and CDR2 YYDKDF (reference sequence). CDR3 coding DNA: TGTGCCACCAGCAGGGACGGGAGCACCGGGGAGCTGTTTTTT. Protein: CATSRDGSTGELFF. Full variable domain (remainder filled in from reference TRBV15 and TRBJ2-2): DAMVIQNPRYQVTQFGKPVTLSCSQTLNHNVMYWYQQKSSQAPKLLFHYYDKDFNNEADTPDNFQSRRPNTSFCFLDIRSPGLGDTAMYLCATSRDGSTGELFFGEGSRLTVL.

J is TRBJ1-2 and V is TRBV5-6; D possibly corresponds to TRBD1 (5 bases). The ends were cut back, 2 bases at V and 8 bases at J, with 13 bases in the middle. The CDR3 covers 13 residues. Looked up from germline, CDR1 is SGHDT and CDR2 is YYEEEE. Written as DNA, the CDR3 is TGTGCCAGCAGCTTCGGGGCGGGGTTCGGCTACACCTTC. Translating gives CASSFGAGFGYTF.

The rearrangement uses TRBV2 and TRBJ1-1; no definite D call. V lost 6 bases, J lost 1 base, and 12 bases lay in between. This CDR3 has 14 residues. Germline CDR1 and CDR2: SNHLY and FYNNEI. The CDR3 DNA reads as TGTGCCAGCAGATCCACGGTAACGAACACTGAAGCTTTCTTT. Amino acids: CASRSTVTNTEAFF. Full variable domain (remainder filled in from reference TRBV2 and TRBJ1-1): EPEVTQTPSHQVTQMGQEVILRCVPISNHLYFYWYRQILGQKVEFLVSFYNNEISEKSEIFDDQFSVERPDGSNFTLKIRSTKLEDSAMYFCASRSTVTNTEAFFGQGTRLTVV.

J is TRBJ2-7 and V is TRBV27, with 7 bases aligning to TRBD2. Trimming took 2 bases from V and 1 from J; bases not matched to a gene: 2. Germline V CDR1 and CDR2: MNHEY, SMNVEV (reference sequence). This CDR3 is 14 amino acids long. CDR3 bases: TGTGCCAGCAGTTTAGGGGGGGTGTCCTACGAGCAGTACTTC. Translation gives CASSLGGVSYEQYF.

This clone has more than one count but fewer than ten. This rearrangement joins TRBV5-1 to TRBJ2-5; 10 positions match TRBD1. CDR1 is SGHRS and CDR2 is YFSETQ in the germline V gene. With V trimmed by 3 bases and J by 2 bases, 7 bases remained unmatched. The CDR3 contains 16 residues. CDR3 in amino acids: CASSWGTGDGQETQYF. The CDR3 DNA follows: TGCGCCAGCAGCTGGGGGACAGGGGATGGTCAAGAGACCCAGTACTTC.

This clone was seen once. This chain connects TRBV5-1 to TRBJ1-3; 7 bases fit TRBD1. This CDR3 comprises 16 residues. With 1 base clipped from V and 1 base from J, the junction kept 5 bases outside the gene matches. Germline V gene data show CDR1 as SGHRS and CDR2 as YFSETQ. The chain's CDR3 is CASSLTGVGSGNTIYF. CDR3 bases: TGCGCCAGCAGCTTGACAGGGGTAGGATCTGGAAACACCATATATTTT.

The chain combines TRBV10-3 with TRBJ2-3; 13 bases align to TRBD2. After removal of 11 bases from V and 2 bases from J, the junction contained 7 bases not matched to a gene. The CDR3 sequence is 15 residues long. Germline V CDR1 and CDR2: ENHRY, SYGVKD. CDR3 region: CAVTSGGAVTDTQYF. Here the CDR3 DNA reads TGTGCCGTCACTAGCGGGGGGGCCGTCACAGATACGCAGTATTTT.

This chain connects TRBV4-1 to TRBJ1-1; the D is unclear. CDR1 MGHRA and CDR2 YSYEKL come from the germline V gene. V was shortened by 2 bases and J by 5 bases, with 9 bases between the two germline ends. The CDR3 totals 13 residues. CDR3 loop: CASSQIQRTEAFF. In DNA, the CDR3 is TGCGCCAGCAGCCAAATTCAACGGACTGAAGCTTTCTTT.

This chain joins TRBV7-9 and TRBJ2-7; D remains ambiguous. The CDR3 is made up of 13 amino acids. Germline values: CDR1 SEHNR, CDR2 FQNEAQ (reference sequence). V was pared by 5 bases and J by 4 bases, with 12 bases between. CDR3 nucleotide sequence: TGTGCCAGCAGCACCGATCGGGTTTACGAGCAGTACTTC. It translates to CASSTDRVYEQYF.

This rearrangement joins TRBV21-1 to TRBJ1-2; the table names TRBD1, a call not compared with the DNA. TRBV21-1 is given as a pseudogene. The CDR3 sequence is 14 residues long. CDR3 residues: CASISEGVGCGYTF. The CDR3 bases are TGTGCCAGCATCTCCGAAGGGGTCGGGTGTGGCTACACCTTC.

The rearrangement uses TRBV11-2 and TRBJ1-1; D is perhaps TRBD1 (5 bases). Germline lookup yields CDR1 SGHAT and CDR2 FQNNGV. The CDR3 is made up of 15 amino acids. V was shortened by 0 bases and J by 5 bases, with 13 bases between the two germline ends. The CDR3 loop reads CASSLDNSRGTEAFF. The CDR3 nucleotides read TGTGCCAGCAGCTTAGATAACAGCCGGGGGACTGAAGCTTTCTTT.